The entry that follows covers one T cell receptor (beta chain) sequence. It has no known antigen specificity. The input lacks base qualities; no much larger clone sits a single base away. The data belong to a study of a mutant IDH1 vaccine in newly diagnosed glioma (dated by TCRdb to the early 2020s). Concerning the study at large: Across visits V03 through V10, patients got a total of eight vaccinations, given in weeks 1, 3, 5, 7, 11, 15, 19 and 23. Longitudinal TCRB deep sequencing was done for 25 to 30 treated patients, wherever samples were available for exploratory analyses. Six visits were used for peripheral blood collection: V03 (baseline), V05, V07, V10, V12 and V13. Vaccination started 4-6 weeks after radiotherapy alone, or was given together with temozolomide cycles in the groups whose treatment included chemotherapy. Of the approximately 34 patients who were treated, 62.5% were male and roughly 38% were female, and the mean age was around 40 years. Prior to enrollment, patients had been given standard therapy consisting of radiotherapy alone, temozolomide alone, or radiochemotherapy with temozolomide, with the combination given to most patients. Overall study outcomes, separate from this receptor: Pseudoprogression seemed to be unrelated to changes in the top peripheral T cell clonotypes found by TCRB sequencing. Immune responses induced by the vaccine were seen in roughly 95% of patients across multiple MHC alleles. The authors stated that sample limitations prevented analyses of patient blood samples from being reproduced. PBMC samples for TCRB deep sequencing were selected based on availability.

The library was made by the immunoSEQ multiplex PCR assay. Following the manufacturer's protocol, the hsTCRB Kit was used to amplify rearranged TCR beta chain sequences. TCRB libraries were sequenced on an Illumina MiSeq. The authors processed their data as follows. The kit vendor's proprietary platform handled demultiplexing, trimming and gene mapping. The table comes from immuneACCESS by way of TCRdb, which keeps in-frame sequences with V and J called. Part of the clones is missing from these tables; in studies checked, under half for an unresolved V gene and the rest for unknown reasons. For V, J and clone size, that table is used; D and trimming come from the DNA. For this sample there are roughly 28,000 clones; around 90% appear just once. The leading ten clones occupy roughly 20% of the sample. Sample time point, as interpreted from the label and publication: week 5, during vaccination. Each vaccine dose, consisting of 300 ug of a 20-mer mutant IDH1 peptide in Montanide, was administered subcutaneously with topical imiquimod. Newly diagnosed WHO grade 3 or 4 IDH1-mutant astrocytomas showing loss of nuclear ATRX were present in the donors. The samples were drawn from NOA16, a multicentre, single-arm, open-label phase I trial in Germany that tested a mutant IDH1 peptide vaccine in humans for the first time. Genomic DNA for TCRB sequencing was extracted from EDTA blood using the DNeasy Blood and Tissue Kit.

This specimen was PBMCs, taken from a glioma patient whose treatment included an IDH1 peptide vaccine. The source is a man between 18 and 29 years old with glioma.

Here the CDR3 is given as CASRPYRALEQFF. In nucleotide form, the sequence is TGTGCCAGCAGGCCTTACAGGGCTCTAGAGCAGTTCTTC. Here the chain combines TRBV7-2 and TRBJ2-1; the D region possibly corresponds to TRBD1 (6 bases align). The CDR3 runs 13 amino acids, cysteine and phenylalanine included. Just CDR3 DNA is preserved here, 39 bases in frame from base 1. The CDR1 and CDR2 encoded by the germline V gene are SGHTA and FQGNSA. The junction carries 16 bases between V and J, which are trimmed by 6 bases and 10 bases respectively.